Presented here are 15 T cell receptor beta chains from one specimen sequenced in a study of CD8 T cells in ankylosing spondylitis (dated by TCRdb to about 2017). Library method: 5' RACE. The reads were generated on an Illumina HiSeq 2500. Using fastp at Q25 and MiXCR, TCRdb reprocessed the public reads and kept productive beta chains. Rows with one shared CDR3 protein collapse into an entry with the most common genes and DNA. The sample table shows about 150,000 distinct CDR3 sequences, and about 42% are seen once. Roughly 15% of the sample goes to the ten largest clones. Source material: synovial fluid, either unsorted or a sorted T cell fraction (not recorded which). These receptors were taken from a male donor with ankylosing spondylitis.

This clonotype has at least ten counts. V gene TRBV5-5 combines with J gene TRBJ2-3; D unclear. The germline CDR1 and CDR2 sequences are SGHKS and YYEKEE (reference sequence). There are 13 residues in the CDR3. V lost 5 bases to trimming and J lost 4 bases, with 11 bases between them. CDR3 protein: CASSLARADTQYF. For the CDR3, the DNA is TGTGCCAGCAGTCTGGCTAGGGCAGATACGCAGTATTTT.

This clonotype came up a few times. The chain carries TRBV10-3 and TRBJ1-2; tentatively, D is TRBD1 (6 bases). Germline loops: CDR1 ENHRY, CDR2 SYGVKD. The germline V and J ends were trimmed by 2 bases and 8 bases, with 15 bases remaining between them. The CDR3 loop spans 14 amino acids. The CDR3 region is CAISEPSQGAGYTF. CDR3 DNA sequence: TGTGCCATCAGTGAGCCTTCACAGGGCGCGGGCTACACCTTC.

This clonotype was seen repeatedly, ten times or more. The chain couples TRBV7-9 to TRBJ2-7; a possible D gene is TRBD1 (6 bases). Trimming cost V 5 bases and J 0 bases, with 17 bases left between them. Germline CDR1 and CDR2: SEHNR and FQNEAQ (reference sequence). This CDR3 comprises 16 residues. In DNA, the CDR3 is TGTGCCAGCAGCCCTAAGGACAGACCTAGCTCCTACGAGCAGTACTTC. As protein: CASSPKDRPSSYEQYF.

This clonotype was observed at least ten times. V gene TRBV7-9 combines with J gene TRBJ2-3, with a possible D match to TRBD2 (6 bases). The CDR3 is 16 amino acids. Germline V lookup: CDR1 SEHNR, CDR2 FQNEAQ (reference sequence). Trimming removed 5 bases at V and 0 bases at J, with 15 bases between. CDR3 nucleotides: TGTGCCAGCAGCCCTCACGCGGGGCCCAGCACAGATACGCAGTATTTT. Its translation is CASSPHAGPSTDTQYF. The whole variable domain, remainder taken from reference TRBV7-9 and TRBJ2-3, is DTGVSQNPRHKITKRGQNVTFRCDPISEHNRLYWYRQTLGQGPEFLTYFQNEAQLEKSRLLSDRFSAERPKGSFSTLEIQRTEQGDSAMYLCASSPHAGPSTDTQYFGPGTRLTVL.

The chain combines TRBV28 with TRBJ1-1; D unclear. The germline V gene encodes CDR1 MDHEN and CDR2 SYDVKM. CDR3 length: 13 residues. Trimming cost V 5 bases and J 1 base, with 8 bases left between them. The CDR3 protein is CASSRAENTEAFF. The DNA of the CDR3 is TGTGCCAGCAGTCGGGCTGAGAACACTGAAGCTTTCTTT.

The V gene is TRBV2, the J gene TRBJ2-7, with 11 bases fitting TRBD1. Germline V CDR1 and CDR2: SNHLY, FYNNEI. The CDR3 is 12 amino acids. V trimming: 8 bases; J trimming: 4 bases; junction bases outside the gene matches: 1. The CDR3 is CASGQGAYEQYF. The CDR3 nucleotides are TGTGCCAGCGGACAGGGGGCGTACGAGCAGTACTTC.

The chain has TRBV12-3 or TRBV12-4 and TRBJ1-2; TRBD1 is a possible D gene (5 bases). V lost 6 bases, J lost 5 bases, and 19 bases lay in between. The CDR3 sequence is 15 residues long. CDR3 protein: CASRATTDPPYGYTF. In nucleotides, the CDR3 is TGTGCCAGCAGGGCGACGACAGATCCCCCTTATGGCTACACCTTC.

The rearrangement uses TRBV20-1 and TRBJ2-1; weak D call: TRBD2 (5 bases). Germline assignment: CDR1 DFQATT and CDR2 SNEGSKA (reference sequence). The ends were cut back, 5 bases at V and 4 bases at J, with 15 bases in the middle. The CDR3 spans 14 residues. CDR3 DNA sequence: TGCAGTGCTTCCCCACCTACTAGTTACAATGAGCAGTTCTTC. As protein: CSASPPTSYNEQFF.

The chain combines TRBV7-2 with TRBJ2-3, with no clear D. CDR3 size: 16 residues. V was cut by 1 base and J by 7 bases, with 18 bases left in between. Germline assignment: CDR1 SGHTA and CDR2 FQGNSA. The CDR3 DNA reads TGTGCCAGCAGCTTAGTTGGGTGGGCCGACACCTATACGCAGTATTTT. The encoded protein is CASSLVGWADTYTQYF.

This clonotype was found many times. This rearrangement joins TRBV27 to TRBJ1-1, with D possibly matching TRBD1 (5 bases). The germline V and J ends were trimmed by 8 bases and 5 bases, with 30 bases remaining between them. Looked up from germline, CDR1 is MNHEY and CDR2 is SMNVEV (reference sequence). The CDR3 runs 18 residues. The CDR3 sequence: CASSKYPTARGGITEAFF. DNA of the CDR3: TGTGCCAGCTCGAAATACCCCACCGCGAGGGGCGGAATAACTGAAGCTTTCTTT.

Of note for this clonotype: One end of the junction fails to match germline, which may point to a read error. The gene calls are TRBV7-7 and TRBJ2-3; D is possibly TRBD2 (7 bases). CDR1 SSHAT and CDR2 FNYEAQ come from the germline V gene (reference sequence). CDR3 size: 14 residues. The DNA of the CDR3 is TGTGCTAGCAGCTTCGGGGGGCCCGCAGATACGCAGTATTTT. Translated: CASSFGGPADTQYF. Full variable domain (rest looked up from reference TRBV7-7 and TRBJ2-3): GAGVSQSPRYKVTKRGQDVTLRCDPISSHATLYWYQQALGQGPEFLTYFNYEAQPDKSGLPSDRFSAERPEGSISTLTIQRTEQRDSAMYRCASSFGGPADTQYFGPGTRLTVL.

The rearrangement joins TRBV15 to TRBJ2-1, with D perhaps being TRBD1 or TRBD2 (5 bases each). The CDR3 covers 14 residues. The germline V and J ends were trimmed by 3 bases and 7 bases, with 13 bases remaining between them. CDR1 is LNHNV and CDR2 is YYDKDF in the germline V gene (reference sequence). CDR3 loop: CATSRGDARNEQFF. The DNA of the CDR3 is TGTGCCACCAGCAGGGGGGACGCCCGAAATGAGCAGTTCTTC.

This chain joins TRBV6-5 and TRBJ2-7, with TRBD1 identical over 9 bases. CDR1 is MNHEY and CDR2 is SVGAGI in the germline V gene. The CDR3 extends over 17 amino acids. V lost 2 bases to trimming and J lost 4 bases; unmatched junction nucleotides: 12. For the CDR3, the DNA is TGTGCCAGCAGTTACCCTAACCGGGACAGGGAATTATACGAGCAGTACTTC. It specifies CASSYPNRDRELYEQYF.

This clonotype was observed at least ten times. The gene calls are TRBV10-3 and TRBJ1-5, with 9 nucleotides matching TRBD1. CDR1 is ENHRY, CDR2 SYGVKD, per germline. The CDR3 consists of 14 residues. V trimming: 2 bases; J trimming: 5 bases; junction bases outside the gene matches: 1. The CDR3 region has the DNA TGTGCCATCAGTGAGGGACAGGGGTATCAGCCCCAGCATTTT. Translating it yields CAISEGQGYQPQHF.

V usage is TRBV20-1 and J usage is TRBJ2-7; 9 nucleotides line up with TRBD1. Trimming cost V 1 base and J 2 bases; bases outside gene matches: 18. Looked up from germline, CDR1 is DFQATT and CDR2 is SNEGSKA (reference sequence). This CDR3 is built from 19 residues. Here the CDR3 reads CSARVQFGWDRASPYEQYF. CDR3 sequence (DNA): TGCAGTGCTAGAGTACAATTTGGCTGGGACAGGGCGAGTCCCTACGAGCAGTACTTC.